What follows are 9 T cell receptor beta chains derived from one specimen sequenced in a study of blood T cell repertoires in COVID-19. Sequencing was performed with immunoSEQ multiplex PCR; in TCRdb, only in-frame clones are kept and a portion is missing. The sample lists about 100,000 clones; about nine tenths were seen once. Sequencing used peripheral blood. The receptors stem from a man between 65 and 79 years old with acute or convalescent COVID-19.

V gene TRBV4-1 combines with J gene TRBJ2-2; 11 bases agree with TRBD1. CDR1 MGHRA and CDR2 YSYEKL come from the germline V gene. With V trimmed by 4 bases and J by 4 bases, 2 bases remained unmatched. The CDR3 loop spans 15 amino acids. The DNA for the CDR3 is TGCGCCAGCAGCCCCGGGACAGGGGGCACCGGGGAGCTGTTTTTT. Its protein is CASSPGTGGTGELFF.

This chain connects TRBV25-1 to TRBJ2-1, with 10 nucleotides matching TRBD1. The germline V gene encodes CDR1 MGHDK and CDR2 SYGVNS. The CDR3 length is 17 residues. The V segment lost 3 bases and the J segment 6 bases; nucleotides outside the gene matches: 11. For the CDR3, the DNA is TGTGCCAGCAGTGACCCCGCCGGGACAGGGGTGGGCAATGAGCAGTTCTTC. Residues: CASSDPAGTGVGNEQFF.

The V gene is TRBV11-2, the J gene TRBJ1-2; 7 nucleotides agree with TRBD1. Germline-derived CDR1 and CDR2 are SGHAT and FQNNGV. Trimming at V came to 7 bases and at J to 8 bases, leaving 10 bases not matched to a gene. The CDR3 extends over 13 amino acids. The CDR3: CASKLQGSQGYTF. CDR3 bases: TGTGCCAGCAAGTTACAGGGGTCGCAGGGCTACACCTTC.

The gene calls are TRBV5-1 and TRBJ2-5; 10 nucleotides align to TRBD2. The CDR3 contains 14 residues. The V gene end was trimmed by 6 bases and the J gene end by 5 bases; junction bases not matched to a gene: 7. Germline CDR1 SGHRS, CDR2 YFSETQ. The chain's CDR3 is CASKAVAGGETQYF. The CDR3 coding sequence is TGCGCCAGCAAAGCGGTAGCGGGGGGCGAGACCCAGTACTTC.

The CDR3 sequence: CATSSQAYNEQFF. In DNA, the CDR3 is TGTGCCACCAGCAGCCAGGCCTACAATGAGCAGTTCTTC. The chain combines TRBV15 with TRBJ2-1; no definite D call. Trimming stripped 3 bases from V and 2 bases from J, with 5 bases between. This CDR3 has 13 residues. CDR1 and CDR2 from the germline V gene are LNHNV and YYDKDF (reference sequence).

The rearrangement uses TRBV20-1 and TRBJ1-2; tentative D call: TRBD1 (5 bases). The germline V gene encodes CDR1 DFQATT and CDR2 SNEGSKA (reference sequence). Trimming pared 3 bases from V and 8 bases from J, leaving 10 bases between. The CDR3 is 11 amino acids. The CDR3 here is CSARARDGYTF. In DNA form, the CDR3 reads TGCAGTGCTAGGGCGCGGGACGGCTACACCTTC.

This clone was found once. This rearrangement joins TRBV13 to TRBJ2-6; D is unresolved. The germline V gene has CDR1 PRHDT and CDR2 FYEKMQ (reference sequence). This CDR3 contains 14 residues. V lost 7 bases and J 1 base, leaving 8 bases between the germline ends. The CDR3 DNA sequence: TGTGCCAGCAACCCCAGATCTGGGGCCAACGTCCTGACTTTC. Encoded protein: CASNPRSGANVLTF.

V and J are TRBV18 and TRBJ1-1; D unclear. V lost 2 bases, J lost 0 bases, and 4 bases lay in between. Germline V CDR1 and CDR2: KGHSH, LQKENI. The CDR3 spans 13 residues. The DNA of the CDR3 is TGTGCCAGCTCACCAGGGCTGAACACTGAAGCTTTCTTT. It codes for CASSPGLNTEAFF.

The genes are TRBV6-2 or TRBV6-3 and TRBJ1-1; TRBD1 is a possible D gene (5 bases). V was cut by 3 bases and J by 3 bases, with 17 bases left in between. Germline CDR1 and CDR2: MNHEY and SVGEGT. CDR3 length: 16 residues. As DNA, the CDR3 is TGTGCCAGCAGTTATCAGGGTCTGACTGTGTACACTGAAGCTTTCTTT. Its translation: CASSYQGLTVYTEAFF.